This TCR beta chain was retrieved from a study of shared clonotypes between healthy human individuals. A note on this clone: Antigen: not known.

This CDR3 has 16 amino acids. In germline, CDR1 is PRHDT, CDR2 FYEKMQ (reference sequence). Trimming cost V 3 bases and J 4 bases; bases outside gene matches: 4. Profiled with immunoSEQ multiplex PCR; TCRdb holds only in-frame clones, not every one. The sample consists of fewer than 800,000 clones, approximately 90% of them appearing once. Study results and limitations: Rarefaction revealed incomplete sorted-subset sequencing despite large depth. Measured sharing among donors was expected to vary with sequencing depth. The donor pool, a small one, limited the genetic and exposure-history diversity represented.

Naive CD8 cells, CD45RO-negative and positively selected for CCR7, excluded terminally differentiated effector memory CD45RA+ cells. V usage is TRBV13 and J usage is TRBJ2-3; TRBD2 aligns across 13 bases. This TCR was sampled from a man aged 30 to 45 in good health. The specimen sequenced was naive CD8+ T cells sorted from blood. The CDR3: CASSFGLAGASDTQYF. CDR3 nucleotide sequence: TGTGCCAGCAGCTTCGGACTAGCGGGAGCCTCAGATACGCAGTATTTT.